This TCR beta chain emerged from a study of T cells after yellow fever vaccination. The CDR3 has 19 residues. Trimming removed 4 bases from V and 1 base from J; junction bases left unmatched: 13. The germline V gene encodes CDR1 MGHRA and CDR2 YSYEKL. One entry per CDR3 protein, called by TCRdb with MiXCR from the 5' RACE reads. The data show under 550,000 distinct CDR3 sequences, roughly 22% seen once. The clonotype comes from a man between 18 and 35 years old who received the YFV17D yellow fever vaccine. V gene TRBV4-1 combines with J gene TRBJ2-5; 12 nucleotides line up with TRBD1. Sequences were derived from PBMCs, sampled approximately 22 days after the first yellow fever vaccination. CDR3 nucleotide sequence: TGCGCCAGCAGCCGGGGGACAGGGGGCTCCCGGCGATTCCAAGAGACCCAGTACTTC. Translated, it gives CASSRGTGGSRRFQETQYF.